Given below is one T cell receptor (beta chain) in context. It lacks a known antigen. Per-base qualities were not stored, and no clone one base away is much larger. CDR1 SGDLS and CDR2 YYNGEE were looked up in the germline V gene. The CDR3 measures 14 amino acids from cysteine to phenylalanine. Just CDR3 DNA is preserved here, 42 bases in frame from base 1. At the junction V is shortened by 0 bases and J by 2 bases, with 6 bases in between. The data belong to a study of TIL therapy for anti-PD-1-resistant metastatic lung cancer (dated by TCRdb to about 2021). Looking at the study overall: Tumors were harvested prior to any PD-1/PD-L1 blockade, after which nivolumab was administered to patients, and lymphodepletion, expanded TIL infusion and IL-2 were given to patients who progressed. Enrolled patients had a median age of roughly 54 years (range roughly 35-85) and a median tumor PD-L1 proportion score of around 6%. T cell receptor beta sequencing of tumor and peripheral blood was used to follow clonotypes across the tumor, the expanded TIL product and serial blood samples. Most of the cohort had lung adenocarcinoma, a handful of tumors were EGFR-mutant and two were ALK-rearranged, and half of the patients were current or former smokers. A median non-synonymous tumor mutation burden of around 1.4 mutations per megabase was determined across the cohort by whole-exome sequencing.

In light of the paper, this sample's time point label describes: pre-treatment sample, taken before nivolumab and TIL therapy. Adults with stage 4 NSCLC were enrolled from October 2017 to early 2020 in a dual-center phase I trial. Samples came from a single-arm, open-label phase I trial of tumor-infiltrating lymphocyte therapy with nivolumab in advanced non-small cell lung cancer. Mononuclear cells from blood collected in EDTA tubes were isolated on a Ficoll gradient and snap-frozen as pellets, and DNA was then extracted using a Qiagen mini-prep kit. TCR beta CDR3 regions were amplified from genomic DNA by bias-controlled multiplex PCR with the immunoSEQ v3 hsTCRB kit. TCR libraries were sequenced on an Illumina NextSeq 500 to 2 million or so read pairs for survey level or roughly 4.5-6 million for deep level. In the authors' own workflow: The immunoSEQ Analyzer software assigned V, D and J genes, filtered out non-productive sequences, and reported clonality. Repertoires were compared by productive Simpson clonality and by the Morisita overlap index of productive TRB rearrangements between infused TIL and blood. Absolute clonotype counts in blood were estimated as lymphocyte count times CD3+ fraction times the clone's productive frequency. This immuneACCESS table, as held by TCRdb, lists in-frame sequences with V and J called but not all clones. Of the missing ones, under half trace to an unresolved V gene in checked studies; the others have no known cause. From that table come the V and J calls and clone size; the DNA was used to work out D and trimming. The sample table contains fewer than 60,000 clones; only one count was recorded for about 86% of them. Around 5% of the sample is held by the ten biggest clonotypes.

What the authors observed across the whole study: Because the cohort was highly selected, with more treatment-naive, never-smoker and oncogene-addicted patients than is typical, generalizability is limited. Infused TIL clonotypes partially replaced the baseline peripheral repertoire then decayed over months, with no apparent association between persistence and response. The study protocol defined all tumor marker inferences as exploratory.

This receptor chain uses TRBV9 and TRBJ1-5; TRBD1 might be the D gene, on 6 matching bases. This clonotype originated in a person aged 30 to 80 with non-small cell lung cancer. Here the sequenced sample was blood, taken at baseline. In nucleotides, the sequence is TGTGCCAGCAGCGTAGGGACAGGCAATCAGCCCCAGCATTTT. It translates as CASSVGTGNQPQHF.